This T cell receptor (beta chain) was observed in a study of hypomethylating agent response in myelodysplastic syndrome (dated by TCRdb to about 2021). In the study overall: The hypomethylating agents azacitidine (about 75% of the 11) or decitabine (3 of 11) were used to treat the patients. The cohort included fewer than ten male and 2 female myelodysplastic syndrome patients. On average the patients were roughly 72 +/- 6.3 years old, and a diploid cytogenetic profile was seen most often. TET2 mutation was identified most frequently, being present in 5 of 11 patients. Six or seven patients had a response of complete response or hematologic improvement, and four or five patients did not respond. Response was defined as complete response or hematologic improvement, and patients who met neither criterion were classified as non-responders. Beyond this particular receptor, the publication reports: Richness, rarefaction diversity and clonality did not change significantly after hypomethylating agent treatment, across all patients or within response groups. Only 11 patients were analyzed, making the cohort small. A possible recognition of novel MDS antigens by the shared GLIPH2 clusters was not confirmed and needs experimental validation. Healthy control donors were not age-matched to MDS patients, which could have impacted the MDS versus healthy comparison. Novel clonotypes were found to emerge more often in responders, whereas more contracted clonotypes were observed in non-responders after treatment.

T-cell subsets were not sorted, and bulk bone marrow was analyzed instead. Immunosequencing of the TCR beta CDR3 regions was performed on bone marrow from ten to eleven myelodysplastic syndrome patients before and after hypomethylating agent therapy. To track the repertoire longitudinally, every patient provided one baseline bone marrow along with two to three bone marrows taken at different post-treatment timepoints. Genomic DNA was isolated from whole bone marrow, and DNA quality was assessed with TapeStation, NanoDrop OneC and PicoGreen assays. As for this clone: The clone's antigen remains unknown. Base qualities are not recorded, but no much larger clone differs from it by a single base.

Receptor amplification or capture employed the immunoSEQ multiplex PCR assay. Survey resolution was applied, with two replicates of around 200 ng each being run for a total of about 400 ng of DNA per sample. Rearranged TCRB sequences in genomic DNA were detected with the hsTCRB kit, which uses multiplex PCR primers directed at V and J genes. The first PCR used the QIAGEN Multiplex PCR Kit for 30 to 35 cycles to amplify the CDR3 region. Sample barcodes and Illumina adapters were attached to each replicate during a second PCR lasting around 8 cycles. Quantification of the pooled libraries was done with a QuantStudio 6 and the KAPA library quantification kit. Around 16 pM of pooled libraries went onto an Illumina MiSeq for sequencing, using single-end reads of 156 cycles plus an index read of 15 cycles. The authors processed their data as follows. VDJdb annotation flagged approximately 1.8% of some 170,000 unique clonotypes as previously reported viral-epitope-specific. Raw reads were processed into normalized, annotated TCRB repertoires with the immunoSEQ Data Assistant and immunoSEQ Analyzer. Clonotype analysis used the immunarch R package version 0.6.5 and BioAnalyzer. Before richness was estimated, every repertoire was downsampled to match the clone count of the smallest repertoire. Clonotypes were categorized as expanded, contracted or novel by Fisher's exact tests, where a novel clonotype had zero frequency before treatment. Significantly changed CDR3 beta sequences were clustered with GLIPH2 at simulation_depth=1000 and kmer_min_depth=3, and CDR3s shorter than five residues were left out. Held by TCRdb, this immuneACCESS table contains in-frame sequences only and omits some clones. Under half of the omission traces to an unresolved V gene where checked; the cause of the rest is unknown. V and J calls and clone size are given by that table; D and trimming were obtained from the DNA. The sample yields over 4,000 clones; around 81% were counted once. The ten top clones hold about a sixth of the sample.

The receptor's source is a human donor with myelodysplastic syndrome. The sample consisted of bone marrow, taken before or after starting hypomethylating agent treatment for myelodysplastic syndrome (not recorded which).

CDR3 reads: CASSNRDREVEKLFF. The nucleotide sequence reads TGTGCCAGCAGCAACCGGGACAGGGAGGTTGAAAAACTGTTTTTT. The V and J genes are TRBV9 and TRBJ1-4; the central 9 bases match TRBD1. V ends up 4 bases short and J 7 bases short, with an unmatched junction base count of 8. Counted from cysteine to phenylalanine, this CDR3 has 15 amino acids. Only CDR3 DNA is held: 45 bases, read in frame from base 1. The germline V gene gives CDR1 as SGDLS and CDR2 as YYNGEE.